The text below deals with one TCR beta chain. Its antigen remains unidentified. There are 15 residues in the CDR3. The germline CDR1 and CDR2 sequences are MNHEY and SMNVEV (reference sequence). V was pared by 5 bases and J by 0 bases, with 4 bases of the junction left unmatched. These data belong to a study of T cell responses to AZD1222 COVID-19 vaccine. Overall study results and limits: With two AZD1222 doses given, Spike-specific TCR breadth and depth both rose. Nearly half of unique spike-specific TCRs reportedly avoided B.1.351 and B.1.1.7 mutated regions.

Method: immunoSEQ multiplex PCR; TCRdb's copy keeps in-frame clones and lacks some. The sample yields about 84,000 clones, approximately 85% seen once. This sequence joins TRBV27 and TRBJ1-5; 7 nucleotides match TRBD1. This material consisted of peripheral blood, taken 28 days after the second AZD1222 dose. The TCR sequence derives from an adult who received the AZD1222 COVID-19 vaccine. This CDR3 reads CASSGNRGSNQPQHF. CDR3 coding DNA: TGTGCCAGCAGTGGTAACAGGGGTAGCAATCAGCCCCAGCATTTT.